This T cell receptor (beta chain) was recorded in a study of T cells after yellow fever vaccination. This clonotype came up a few times. Germline V gene data show CDR1 as LGHNA and CDR2 as YNFKEQ. This CDR3 has 18 amino acids. V lost 0 bases to trimming and J lost 1 base, with 13 bases between them. TCRdb analysed the 5' RACE reads with MiXCR anew, one entry per CDR3 protein. The table records about 310,000 distinct CDR3 sequences, around 3.9% of them present only once. This TCR was recovered from a man aged 18-30 years who received the YFV17D yellow fever vaccine. The V and J genes are TRBV4-2 and TRBJ1-6, with D tentatively TRBD1 (5 bases). This specimen was PBMCs, taken on the day of the yellow fever booster vaccination. In DNA, the CDR3 is TGTGCCAGCAGCCAAGATAAGGGGATCGGATCCTATAATTCACCCCTCCACTTT. Its translation is CASSQDKGIGSYNSPLHF.